This T cell receptor (beta chain) was identified in a study of blood T cell repertoires in COVID-19. Study in general: Acute-phase and convalescent COVID-19 samples originated in the United States, Italy and Spain. Nucleic acid was either cDNA or gDNA, and it came from T cells, B-cell-depleted T cells, or PBMCs.

Germline V gene data show CDR1 as SNHLY and CDR2 as FYNNEI. This CDR3 spans 15 amino acids. After removal of 5 bases from V and 4 bases from J, the junction contained 8 bases not matched to a gene. Assay used: immunoSEQ multiplex PCR; TCRdb lists only in-frame clones, some missing. In the table there are under 150,000 clones, 84% of which are singletons. Cohorts were determined from participant-reported clinical history. A COVID-19 case was met by exposed participants within 2 weeks before study entry. This chain uses TRBV2 with TRBJ2-5, with 9 bases aligning to TRBD2. The specimen was PBMCs or T cells enriched from blood (not recorded which). The clonotype originates from a woman in her 50s who had been exposed to COVID-19. The CDR3 DNA reads TGTGCCAGCAGTCTGGGCGGGGGGGCCGGAGAGACCCAGTACTTC. It is translated as CASSLGGGAGETQYF.